This T cell receptor beta chain comes out of a study of blood T cell repertoires in COVID-19. Study details: Specimens from acute and convalescent COVID-19 originated in the United States, Italy and Spain. PBMCs, B-cell-depleted T cells, or T cells were the source of the cDNA or gDNA that made up the material.

In the source study's methods: Reference gene primers were amplified, and this amplification served to estimate nucleated cell counts. TCRdb's table, derived via immunoSEQ multiplex PCR, lists solely in-frame clones and lacks some. V and J calls plus clone size are reproduced from that table; the DNA served to infer D and trimming. The data hold about 100,000 clones, with 85% to 90% observed a single time. V lost 5 bases and J lost 5; bases outside the gene matches: 8. CDR1 and CDR2 from the germline V gene are SGHDN and FVKESK. The CDR3 runs to 15 residues. The receptor was derived from a human donor in a cohort sampled during active COVID-19. This chain links TRBV14 with TRBJ2-5; 10 bases are shared with TRBD2. Sequencing was carried out using peripheral blood. The CDR3 nucleotides read TGTGCCAGCAGCGCTAGCGGGAGCACGGGGGAGACCCAGTACTTC. It yields the protein CASSASGSTGETQYF.